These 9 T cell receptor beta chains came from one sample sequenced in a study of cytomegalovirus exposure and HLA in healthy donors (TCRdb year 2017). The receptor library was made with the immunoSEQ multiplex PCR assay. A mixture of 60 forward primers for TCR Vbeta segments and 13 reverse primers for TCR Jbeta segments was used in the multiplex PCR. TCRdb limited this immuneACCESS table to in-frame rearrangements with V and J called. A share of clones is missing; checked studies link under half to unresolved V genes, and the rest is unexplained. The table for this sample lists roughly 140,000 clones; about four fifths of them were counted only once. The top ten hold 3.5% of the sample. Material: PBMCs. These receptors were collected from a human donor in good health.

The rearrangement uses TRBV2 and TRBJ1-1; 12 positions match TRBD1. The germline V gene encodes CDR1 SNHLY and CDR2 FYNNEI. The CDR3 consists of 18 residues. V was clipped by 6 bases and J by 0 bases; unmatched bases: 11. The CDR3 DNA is TGTGCCAGCAGACCTGGGACAGGGGGCTTGGTAATGAACACTGAAGCTTTCTTT. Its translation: CASRPGTGGLVMNTEAFF.

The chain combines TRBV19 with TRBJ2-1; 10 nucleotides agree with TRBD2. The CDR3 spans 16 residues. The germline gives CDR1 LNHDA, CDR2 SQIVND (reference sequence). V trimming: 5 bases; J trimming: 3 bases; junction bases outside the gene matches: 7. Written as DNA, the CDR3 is TGTGCCAGTAGTCCGACGGGACTAGCGTTCTACAATGAGCAGTTCTTC. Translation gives CASSPTGLAFYNEQFF.

The CDR3 DNA sequence: TGCGCCAGCAGCCAAGATCAATATCAGCCCCAGCATTTT. Translation: CASSQDQYQPQHF. The chain is built from TRBV4-1 and TRBJ1-5; D call uncertain. The V gene's germline CDR1 is MGHRA and CDR2 YSYEKL. Trimming took off 0 bases at V and 5 bases at J, with 5 bases between the two ends. The CDR3 runs 13 residues.

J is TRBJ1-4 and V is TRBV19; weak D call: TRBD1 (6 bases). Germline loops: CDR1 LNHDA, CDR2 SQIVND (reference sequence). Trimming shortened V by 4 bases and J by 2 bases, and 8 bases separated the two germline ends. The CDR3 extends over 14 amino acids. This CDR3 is CASSTGVTNEKLFF. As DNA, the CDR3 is TGTGCCAGTAGTACAGGGGTTACTAATGAAAAACTGTTTTTT. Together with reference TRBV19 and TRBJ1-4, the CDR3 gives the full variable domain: DGGITQSPKYLFRKEGQNVTLSCEQNLNHDAMYWYRQDPGQGLRLIYYSQIVNDFQKGDIAEGYSVSREKKESFPLTVTSAQKNPTAFYLCASSTGVTNEKLFFGSGTQLSVL.

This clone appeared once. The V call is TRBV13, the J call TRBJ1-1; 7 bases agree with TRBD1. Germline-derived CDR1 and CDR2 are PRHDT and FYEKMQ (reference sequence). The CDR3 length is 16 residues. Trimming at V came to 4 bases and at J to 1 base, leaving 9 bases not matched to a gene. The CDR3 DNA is TGTGCCAGCAGCTCCCACCGACAGGGACCGAACACTGAAGCTTTCTTT. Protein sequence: CASSSHRQGPNTEAFF.

The CDR3 is CASSLGSGNGYTF. CDR3 bases: TGTGCCAGCAGCTTAGGGTCAGGGAATGGCTACACCTTC. The chain couples TRBV7-2 to TRBJ1-2, with D possibly matching TRBD1 (5 bases). Germline loops: CDR1 SGHTA, CDR2 FQGNSA. Trimming left V 1 base short and J 6 bases short, with 9 bases between. The CDR3 extends over 13 amino acids.

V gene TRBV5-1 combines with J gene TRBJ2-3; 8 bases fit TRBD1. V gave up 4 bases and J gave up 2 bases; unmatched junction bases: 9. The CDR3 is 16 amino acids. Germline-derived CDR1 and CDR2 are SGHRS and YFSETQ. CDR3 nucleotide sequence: TGCGCCAGCAGCCCTTACAGGGGGTCCTACACAGATACGCAGTATTTT. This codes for CASSPYRGSYTDTQYF.

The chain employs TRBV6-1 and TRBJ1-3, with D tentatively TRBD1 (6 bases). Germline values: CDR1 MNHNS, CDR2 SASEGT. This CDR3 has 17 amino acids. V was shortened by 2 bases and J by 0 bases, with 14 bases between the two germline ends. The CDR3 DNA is TGTGCCAGCAGTGAATCAGGGGTGATATACTCTGGAAACACCATATATTTT. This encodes CASSESGVIYSGNTIYF.

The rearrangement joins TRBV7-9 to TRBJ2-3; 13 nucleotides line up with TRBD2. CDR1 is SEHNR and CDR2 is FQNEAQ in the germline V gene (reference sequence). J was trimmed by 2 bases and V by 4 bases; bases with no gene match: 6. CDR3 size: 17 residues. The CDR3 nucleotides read TGTGCCAGCAGCTCCGGGACTAGCGGGGCCTTCACAGATACGCAGTATTTT. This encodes CASSSGTSGAFTDTQYF.